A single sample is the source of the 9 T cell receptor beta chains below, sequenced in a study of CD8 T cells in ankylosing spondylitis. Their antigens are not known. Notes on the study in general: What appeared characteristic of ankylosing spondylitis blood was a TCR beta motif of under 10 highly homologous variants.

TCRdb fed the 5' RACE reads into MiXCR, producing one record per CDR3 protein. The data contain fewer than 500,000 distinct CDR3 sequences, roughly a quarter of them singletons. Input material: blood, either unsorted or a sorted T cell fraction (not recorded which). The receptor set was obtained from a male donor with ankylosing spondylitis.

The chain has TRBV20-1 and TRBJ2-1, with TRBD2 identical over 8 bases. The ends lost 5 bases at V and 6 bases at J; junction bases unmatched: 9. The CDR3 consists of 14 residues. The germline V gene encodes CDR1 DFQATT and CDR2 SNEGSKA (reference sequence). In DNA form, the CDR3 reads TGCAGTGCTGGGGGGGCGGGAGGAGGCAATGAGCAGTTCTTC. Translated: CSAGGAGGGNEQFF.

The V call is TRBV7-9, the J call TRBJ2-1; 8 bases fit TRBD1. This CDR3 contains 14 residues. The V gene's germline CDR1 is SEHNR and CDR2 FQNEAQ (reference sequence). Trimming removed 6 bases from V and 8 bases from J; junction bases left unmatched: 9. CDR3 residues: CASRTDREFDEQFF. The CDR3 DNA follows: TGTGCCAGCAGGACGGACAGGGAGTTCGATGAGCAGTTCTTC.

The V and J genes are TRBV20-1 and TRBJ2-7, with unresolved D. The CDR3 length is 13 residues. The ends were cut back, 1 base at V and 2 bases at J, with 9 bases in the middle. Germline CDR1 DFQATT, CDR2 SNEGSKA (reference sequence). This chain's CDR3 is CSARGLFAYEQYF. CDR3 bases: TGCAGTGCTAGAGGTCTATTCGCCTACGAGCAGTACTTC.

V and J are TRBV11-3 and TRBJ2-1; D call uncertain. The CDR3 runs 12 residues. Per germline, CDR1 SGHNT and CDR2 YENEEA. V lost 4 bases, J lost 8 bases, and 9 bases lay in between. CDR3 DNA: TGTGCCAGCAGCTCGAGATGGGATGAGCAGTTCTTC. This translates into CASSSRWDEQFF.

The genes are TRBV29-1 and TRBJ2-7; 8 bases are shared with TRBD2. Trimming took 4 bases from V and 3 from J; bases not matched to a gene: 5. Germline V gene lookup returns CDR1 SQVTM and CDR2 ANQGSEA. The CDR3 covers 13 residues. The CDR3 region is CSVGPSGSYEQYF. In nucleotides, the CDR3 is TGCAGCGTTGGGCCCAGCGGGAGCTACGAGCAGTACTTC.

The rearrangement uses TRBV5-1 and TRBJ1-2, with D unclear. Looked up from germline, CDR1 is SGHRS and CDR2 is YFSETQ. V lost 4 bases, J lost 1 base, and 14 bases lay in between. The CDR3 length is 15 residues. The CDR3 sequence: CASSQQDGLNYGYTF. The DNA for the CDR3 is TGCGCCAGCAGCCAGCAGGACGGCCTTAACTATGGCTACACCTTC.

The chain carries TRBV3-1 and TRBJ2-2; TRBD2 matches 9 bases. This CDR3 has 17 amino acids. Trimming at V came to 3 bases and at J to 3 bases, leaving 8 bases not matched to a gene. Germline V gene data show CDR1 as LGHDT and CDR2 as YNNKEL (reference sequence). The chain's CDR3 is CASSHSGGREDTGELFF. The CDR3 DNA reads TGTGCCAGCAGCCATTCTGGCGGGAGGGAGGACACCGGGGAGCTGTTTTTT.

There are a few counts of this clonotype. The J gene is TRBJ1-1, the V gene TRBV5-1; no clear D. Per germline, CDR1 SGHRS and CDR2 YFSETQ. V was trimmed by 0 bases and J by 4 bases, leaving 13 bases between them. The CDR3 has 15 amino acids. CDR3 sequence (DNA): TGCGCCAGCAGCTTGGCCGGGGAGGGTGGCACTGAAGCTTTCTTT. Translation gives CASSLAGEGGTEAFF.

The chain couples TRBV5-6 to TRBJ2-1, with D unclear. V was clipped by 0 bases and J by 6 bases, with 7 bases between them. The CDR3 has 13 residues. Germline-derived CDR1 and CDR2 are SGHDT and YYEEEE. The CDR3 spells CASSLGQLNEQFF. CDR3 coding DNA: TGTGCCAGCAGCTTGGGGCAGCTCAATGAGCAGTTCTTC.